A selection of T cell receptor beta chains follows, all from one sample in a study of identical twins. TCRdb recomputed calls from the 5' RACE reads with MiXCR, one row per CDR3 protein. The top ten hold approximately 9.1% of the sample, which has some 240,000 distinct CDR3 sequences, approximately 10% seen once. The source material was memory T cells sorted from blood. Source of these receptors: a man aged 50 or older in good health. The CDR3 runs from the conserved cysteine through the conserved F or W. The order of the fields is clone size, J gene, V gene, D gene, CDR3 DNA, CDR3 protein. A D gene is named only where the DNA matches it firmly. Size is stated for part of the rows, as once, few or many counts, or as a class when the clone is expanded.

many TRBJ2-3 TRBV6-1 TRBD2 TGTGCCAGCACCGGCGGGAGGGCCGTCGCAGATACGCAGTATTTT CASTGGRAVADTQYF
. TRBJ2-7 TRBV6-1 TRBD2 TGTGCCAGCAGAAAGACTAGCGGGGGTGCCTACGAGCAGTACTTC CASRKTSGGAYEQYF
many TRBJ2-3 TRBV20-1 . TGCAGTGCTGATATTAGGGGCTCGGGCACAGATACGCAGTATTTT CSADIRGSGTDTQYF
. TRBJ2-1 TRBV7-9 TRBD2 TGTGCCAGCAGCCAGACTAGCGGGAGTAGCAATGAGCAGTTCTTC CASSQTSGSSNEQFF
. TRBJ1-6 TRBV20-1 TRBD1 TGCAGTGCGAACGACGGGACAGGGGCACGAATTTATAATTCACCCCTCCACTTT CSANDGTGARIYNSPLHF
. TRBJ2-7 TRBV5-4 TRBD2 TGTGCCAGCAGCCCAGGGACTAGCGCCCACGAGCAGTACTTC CASSPGTSAHEQYF
many TRBJ2-7 TRBV5-6 . TGTGCCAGCAGCTTGTGGGGGACTTACGAGCAGTACTTC CASSLWGTYEQYF
many TRBJ2-7 TRBV7-9 . TGTGCCAGCAGCTTACGACAGGAGGCTAGTGAGCAGTACTTC CASSLRQEASEQYF
few TRBJ2-7 TRBV15 . TGTGCCACCAGCAGAGATCCCGATTCCTACGAGCAGTACTTC CATSRDPDSYEQYF
. TRBJ1-2 TRBV6-1 . TGTGCCAGCAGTATAAATTCAGTGAACTATGGCTACACCTTC CASSINSVNYGYTF
. TRBJ2-7 TRBV4-1 TRBD2 TGCGCCAGCAGCCAAGAGGGACTAGGCGACGAGCAGTACTTC CASSQEGLGDEQYF
many TRBJ1-5 TRBV7-8 . TGTGCCAGCAGCTTAAGGGAGGACAATCAGCCCCAGCATTTT CASSLREDNQPQHF
few TRBJ2-1 TRBV14 TRBD2 TGTGCCAGCAGCAGAAGCGGGGCCAGCTCCTACAATGAGCAGTTCTTC CASSRSGASSYNEQFF
many TRBJ1-1 TRBV6-2/TRBV6-3 . TGTGCCAGCAGTTACATGAAGAACACTGAAGCTTTCTTT CASSYMKNTEAFF
many TRBJ2-7 TRBV11-1 . TGTGCCAGCAGCCAAGGTGGCGGGGTCGCCTACGAGCAGTACTTC CASSQGGGVAYEQYF
many TRBJ2-5 TRBV6-2/TRBV6-3 TRBD2 TGTGCCAGCAGTTACTCGACCGGACTAGCGGCCATCCTGAGCGAGACCCAGTACTTC CASSYSTGLAAILSETQYF
many TRBJ2-7 TRBV28 TRBD1 TGTGCCAGCAGTCAAATTAAATCATGGGACAGGGGTGTACACGAGCAGTACTTC CASSQIKSWDRGVHEQYF
many TRBJ2-1 TRBV20-1 . TGCAGTGCTAGAATAGGGATTGTGGATGAGCAGTTCTTC CSARIGIVDEQFF
many TRBJ2-2 TRBV11-2 TRBD1 TGTGCCAGCAGCTTAGGGACAGGGCTGTTTTTT CASSLGTGLFF
many TRBJ2-1 TRBV20-1 . TGCAGTGCCAGGAACCCCGAGGGCGGGTCCTACAATGAGCAGTTCTTC CSARNPEGGSYNEQFF
. TRBJ2-3 TRBV19 . TGTGCCAGTAGCAGGACCGTGGCAGGGTTTTATTCAGATACGCAGTATTTT CASSRTVAGFYSDTQYF
few TRBJ2-3 TRBV12-3/TRBV12-4 TRBD2 TGTGCCAGCAGTTCTTGGACTAGCGATTCAGATACGCAGTATTTT CASSSWTSDSDTQYF
. TRBJ2-3 TRBV3-1 . TGTGCCTGCAGCCAAGATACTATCAGACCAGATACGCAGTATTTT CACSQDTIRPDTQYF
few TRBJ2-3 TRBV6-5 . TGTGCCAGCAGTTACGCCAACGGAGATACGCAGTATTTT CASSYANGDTQYF
many TRBJ1-1 TRBV19 . TGTGCCAGTAGTATGGGGGGCACTGAAGCTTTCTTT CASSMGGTEAFF
many TRBJ2-3 TRBV5-1 TRBD2 TGCGCCAGCAGCTTGGAAGGGGGGCTAGCGGGACGCACAGATACGCAGTATTTT CASSLEGGLAGRTDTQYF
. TRBJ1-1 TRBV25-1 TRBD1 TGTGCCAGCAGTGAACCACAGGGGCGAACTGAAGCTTTCTTT CASSEPQGRTEAFF
. TRBJ2-1 TRBV20-1 . TGCAGTGCTCCCTCGGTTTATTACTCCTACAATGAGCAGTTCTTC CSAPSVYYSYNEQFF
few TRBJ2-5 TRBV5-5 TRBD2 TGTGCCAGCAGCTTGGATTCGCTAGCGGGGGGGCTTGAGACCCAGTACTTC CASSLDSLAGGLETQYF
many TRBJ2-7 TRBV11-3 TRBD1 TGTGCCAGCAGCCCAAGTCCCGGGACAGGGTCATTCTCCTACGAGCAGTACTTC CASSPSPGTGSFSYEQYF
. TRBJ1-6 TRBV20-1 TRBD1 TGCAGTGCTAGTACACAGGGGGGGGGTTCACCCCTCCACTTT CSASTQGGGSPLHF